In its sample, the clone carrying this TCR beta chain was seen many times. As yet, its antigen is unknown. Assay used: immunoSEQ multiplex PCR; TCRdb lists only in-frame clones, some missing. The repertoire holds about 52,000 clones, roughly 75% seen once, with roughly 4% in the top ten. The time point: pretreatment peripheral blood. This sample was taken from a study of PD-L1 blockade in urothelial cancer. In the study overall: Enrolled patients had been treated previously with 0 to 3 chemotherapy regimens. Blood analyses occurred 3 weeks (second dose) and 6 weeks post treatment start.

Findings and limits, study-wide: In blood sampled pretreatment, TCR clonality below the median predicted better survival.

This CDR3 comprises 11 residues. V lost 0 bases, J lost 8 bases, and 4 bases lay in between. CDR1 is SEHNR, CDR2 FQNEAQ, per germline (reference sequence). The genes are TRBV7-9 and TRBJ1-2; D remains unclear. Source: PBMCs, taken around atezolizumab (anti-PD-L1) treatment. The receptor's source is an older man with urothelial cancer. The CDR3 here is CASSLARGYTF. The CDR3 nucleotides read TGTGCCAGCAGCTTAGCGCGGGGCTACACCTTC.